Listed here are 4 T cell receptor beta chains from one sample, sequenced in a study of blood T cell repertoires in COVID-19. Clones were read by immunoSEQ multiplex PCR, and TCRdb kept only the in-frame ones, dropping some. The table includes 140,000 to 150,000 clones, 84% detected once. Sequences were obtained from PBMCs or T cells enriched from blood (not recorded which). The receptors here all came from a woman aged 50 to 65 with acute COVID-19.

The chain employs TRBV7-2 and TRBJ2-3; 8 nucleotides match TRBD2. Unmatched junction bases numbered 2, after V lost 2 bases and J lost 1 base. The V gene's germline CDR1 is SGHTA and CDR2 FQGNSA. The CDR3 runs to 15 residues. The CDR3 protein is CASSLTSGGTDTQYF. The CDR3 DNA reads TGTGCCAGCAGCTTAACTAGCGGAGGCACAGATACGCAGTATTTT.

This chain uses TRBV7-9 with TRBJ2-5, with TRBD2 matching 7 bases. Trimming cost V 5 bases and J 0 bases; bases outside gene matches: 6. This CDR3 comprises 15 residues. The V gene's germline CDR1 is SEHNR and CDR2 FQNEAQ (reference sequence). The CDR3: CASSRGEMYQETQYF. CDR3 coding DNA: TGTGCCAGCAGCCGGGGGGAGATGTACCAAGAGACCCAGTACTTC.

The V gene is TRBV5-8, the J gene TRBJ2-5; tentatively, D is TRBD1 (6 bases). Germline V gene lookup returns CDR1 SGHTS and CDR2 YDEGEE. V dropped 1 base and J dropped 7 bases, with 11 bases sitting between them. The CDR3 consists of 13 residues. This CDR3 is CASSLSSRGTQYF. Written as DNA, the CDR3 is TGTGCCAGCAGCTTGTCCTCCAGGGGGACCCAGTACTTC.

V and J are TRBV19 and TRBJ1-5; D is possibly TRBD1 (5 bases). V was trimmed by 4 bases and J by 2 bases, leaving 15 bases between them. This CDR3 has 16 amino acids. CDR1 is LNHDA and CDR2 is SQIVND in the germline V gene (reference sequence). CDR3 bases: TGTGCCAGTAGTACTCGGACACGCCAGGGCAATCAGCCCCAGCATTTT. Its translation: CASSTRTRQGNQPQHF.